The next 15 T cell receptor beta chains were all read from a single sample in a study of blood T cell repertoires in COVID-19. Measured with immunoSEQ multiplex PCR; TCRdb has only the in-frame clones, and not every one. Of some 200,000 clones in the sample, more than 75% are singletons; the top ten hold 6.5% to 9%. Sequencing was done on a sample of PBMCs or T cells enriched from blood (not recorded which). The receptors derive from a woman aged 35 to 49 with acute COVID-19.

This rearrangement joins TRBV7-9 to TRBJ2-6, with D unclear. CDR3 length: 15 residues. Germline assignment: CDR1 SEHNR and CDR2 FQNEAQ (reference sequence). Trimming pared 1 base from V and 2 bases from J, leaving 6 bases between. The DNA for the CDR3 is TGTGCCAGCAGCTTAGGCTCAGCTGGGGCCAACGTCCTGACTTTC. It specifies CASSLGSAGANVLTF.

The V call is TRBV27, the J call TRBJ2-1; the D gene is possibly TRBD1 (6 bases). The germline V gene has CDR1 MNHEY and CDR2 SMNVEV (reference sequence). Trimming pared 6 bases from V and 0 bases from J, leaving 9 bases between. The CDR3 length is 14 residues. Here the CDR3 reads CASRKQGSYNEQFF. DNA for the CDR3: TGTGCCAGCAGGAAACAGGGCTCCTACAATGAGCAGTTCTTC.

As concerns this clone: Other DNA variants within this sample encode the same CDR3. The rearrangement joins TRBV19 to TRBJ2-7, with D maybe TRBD1 (5 bases). The V end lost 4 bases, the J end lost 4 bases, and 5 bases lay between the germline ends. Germline lookup yields CDR1 LNHDA and CDR2 SQIVND (reference sequence). The CDR3 is made up of 11 amino acids. In nucleotides, the CDR3 is TGTGCCAGTAGTACAGGGTACGAGCAGTACTTC. This encodes CASSTGYEQYF.

The chain links TRBV6-2 or TRBV6-3 to TRBJ2-3; maybe TRBD2 (8 bases). This CDR3 spans 16 amino acids. Germline loops: CDR1 MNHEY, CDR2 SVGEGT. The ends were cut back, 5 bases at V and 5 bases at J, with 20 bases in the middle. CDR3 protein: CASSARRDSGGDTQYF. CDR3 coding DNA: TGTGCCAGCAGTGCCCGCCGGGACAGCGGGGGAGATACGCAGTATTTT.

This clone was seen repeatedly, ten times or more. V usage is TRBV5-3 and J usage is TRBJ2-1; the match to TRBD2 covers 13 bases. TRBV5-3 is sorted into the ORF group, with uncertain function. The V gene end was trimmed by 3 bases and the J gene end by 4 bases; junction bases not matched to a gene: 4. The CDR3 loop spans 16 amino acids. Here the CDR3 reads CARSSRLAGGYNEQFF. The CDR3 DNA sequence: TGTGCCAGAAGCTCCCGACTAGCGGGGGGATACAATGAGCAGTTCTTC.

The chain is built from TRBV7-2 and TRBJ1-5; no clear D gene. The CDR3 spans 16 residues. The V end was cut by 1 base, the J end by 4 bases, with 14 bases between. The V gene's germline CDR1 is SGHTA and CDR2 FQGNSA. As DNA, the CDR3 is TGTGCCAGCAGCTTAGTTCCGGGAATTCTTAATCAGCCCCAGCATTTT. Encoded protein: CASSLVPGILNQPQHF.

The rearrangement joins TRBV4-1 to TRBJ2-2; perhaps TRBD2 as D (6 bases). Deletions cut 7 bases from V and 3 bases from J, with 12 bases between. CDR1 MGHRA and CDR2 YSYEKL come from the germline V gene. This CDR3 has 14 amino acids. The CDR3 loop reads CASTGGLDTGELFF. DNA of the CDR3: TGCGCCAGCACTGGGGGACTCGACACCGGGGAGCTGTTTTTT.

The rearrangement links TRBV7-2 to TRBJ1-6; possible D gene TRBD1, 6 bases. This CDR3 region has 13 residues. Looked up from germline, CDR1 is SGHTA and CDR2 is FQGNSA. Trimming pared 6 bases from V and 7 bases from J, leaving 10 bases between. The CDR3, as DNA: TGTGCCAGCAGACCGGACAGAAATTCACCCCTCCACTTT. Amino acid sequence: CASRPDRNSPLHF.

This rearrangement joins TRBV6-5 to TRBJ2-6; no definite D call. The germline V and J ends were trimmed by 7 bases and 4 bases, with 5 bases remaining between them. CDR3 size: 12 residues. The germline V gene has CDR1 MNHEY and CDR2 SVGAGI. The CDR3 here is CASTSGANVLTF. The CDR3 DNA reads TGTGCCAGCACATCCGGGGCCAACGTCCTGACTTTC.

The rearrangement joins TRBV7-6 to TRBJ1-1; 7 bases are shared with TRBD1. The V segment lost 2 bases and the J segment 1 base; nucleotides outside the gene matches: 16. CDR1 and CDR2 from the germline V gene are SGHVS and FNYEAQ. The CDR3 extends over 19 amino acids. CDR3: CASSLIAGGGIATNTEAFF. The CDR3 DNA is TGTGCCAGCAGCTTAATCGCAGGGGGTGGAATCGCCACGAACACTGAAGCTTTCTTT. Filled out from reference TRBV7-6 and TRBJ1-1, the complete variable domain reads GAGVSQSPRYKVTKRGQDVALRCDPISGHVSLYWYRQALGQGPEFLTYFNYEAQQDKSGLPNDRFSAERPEGSISTLTIQRTEQRDSAMYRCASSLIAGGGIATNTEAFFGQGTRLTVV.

This clone was seen once. This chain joins TRBV19 and TRBJ2-7; TRBD2 matches at 12 bases. V lost 5 bases, J lost 0 bases, and 20 bases stayed unmatched. Germline CDR1 and CDR2: LNHDA and SQIVND (reference sequence). This CDR3 has 21 residues. CDR3 amino acids: CASSARRGFLAGGPPSYEQYF. In DNA, the CDR3 is TGTGCCAGTAGTGCCCGCCGGGGGTTTCTAGCGGGAGGGCCCCCCTCCTACGAGCAGTACTTC.

J is TRBJ1-1 and V is TRBV9; D remains ambiguous. Trimming stripped 0 bases from V and 4 bases from J, with 7 bases between. The CDR3 has 13 residues. From germline, CDR1 is SGDLS and CDR2 YYNGEE. The CDR3 loop is CASSVAASTEAFF. The CDR3 nucleotides are TGTGCCAGCAGCGTAGCTGCTAGCACTGAAGCTTTCTTT. Complete variable domain (other parts from reference TRBV9 and TRBJ1-1): DSGVTQTPKHLITATGQRVTLRCSPRSGDLSVYWYQQSLDQGLQFLIQYYNGEERAKGNILERFSAQQFPDLHSELNLSSLELGDSALYFCASSVAASTEAFFGQGTRLTVV.

The rearrangement joins TRBV5-1 to TRBJ1-4, with D perhaps TRBD1 (5 bases). Germline CDR1 reads SGHRS; CDR2 reads YFSETQ. The germline V and J ends were trimmed by 0 bases and 0 bases, with 9 bases remaining between them. This CDR3 is built from 16 residues. CDR3 nucleotide sequence: TGCGCCAGCAGCTTGGTCGGGGGACCAACTAATGAAAAACTGTTTTTT. Residues: CASSLVGGPTNEKLFF.

V and J are TRBV27 and TRBJ2-7; TRBD2 matches 11 bases. CDR3 length: 13 residues. V lost 6 bases and J lost 3; bases outside the gene matches: 1. Germline CDR1 and CDR2: MNHEY and SMNVEV (reference sequence). The CDR3 loop reads CASRLAGGYEQYF. In DNA form, the CDR3 reads TGTGCCAGCAGGCTAGCGGGAGGCTACGAGCAGTACTTC.

Concerning this clone itself: This specimen includes other DNA sequences encoding the same CDR3. This chain joins TRBV11-2 and TRBJ1-1; D not certain. V was pared by 0 bases and J by 1 base, with 9 bases between. Germline CDR1 is SGHAT and CDR2 is FQNNGV. The CDR3 loop spans 15 amino acids. The CDR3: CASSLEAGPNTEAFF. In DNA, the CDR3 is TGTGCCAGCAGCTTAGAAGCAGGTCCGAACACTGAAGCTTTCTTT. The full variable domain, rest sourced from reference TRBV11-2 and TRBJ1-1, is EAGVAQSPRYKIIEKRQSVAFWCNPISGHATLYWYQQILGQGPKLLIQFQNNGVVDDSQLPKDRFSAERLKGVDSTLKIQPAKLEDSAVYLCASSLEAGPNTEAFFGQGTRLTVV.